The next 7 T cell receptor beta chains were all read from a single sample in a study of shared clonotypes between healthy human individuals. Produced via immunoSEQ multiplex PCR; TCRdb's table is partial and in-frame only. The sample lists around 1.4 million clones, approximately 98.5% seen once, with 0.36% in the top ten. Sample: naive CD4+ T cells sorted from blood. Subset specified: CD45RA+ positively selected. The origin of the receptors is a man aged 30 to 45 in good health.

The V and J genes are TRBV4-3 and TRBJ2-7, with TRBD2 identical over 8 bases. The ends lost 3 bases at V and 2 bases at J; junction bases unmatched: 6. This CDR3 has 15 residues. Germline CDR1 is LGHNA and CDR2 is YSLEER. The DNA of the CDR3 is TGCGCCAGCAGCCACCGAGCGGGAGCCGCCTACGAGCAGTACTTC. Amino acids: CASSHRAGAAYEQYF.

As concerns this clone: Within the sample, other DNA sequences also encode this same CDR3. The CDR3 DNA reads as TGCGCCAGCAGCCAAGAAAACAGGGGCGACACTGAAGCTTTCTTT. Translation gives CASSQENRGDTEAFF. The chain couples TRBV4-3 to TRBJ1-1, with 7 bases identical to TRBD1. The CDR3 covers 15 residues. CDR1 is LGHNA and CDR2 is YSLEER in the germline V gene. V lost 0 bases, J lost 3 bases, and 4 bases stayed unmatched.

The chain carries TRBV19 and TRBJ1-2; TRBD1 is a possible D gene (6 bases). This CDR3 has 13 amino acids. From germline, CDR1 is LNHDA and CDR2 SQIVND (reference sequence). V was pared by 6 bases and J by 5 bases, with 13 bases between. This CDR3 is CASSQTGPYGYTF. In DNA, the CDR3 is TGTGCCAGTAGCCAAACAGGGCCTTATGGCTACACCTTC.

Of note for this clone: Other DNA sequences from this sample encode an identical CDR3 as well. The V call is TRBV6-6, the J call TRBJ2-2; no clear D. Germline V gives CDR1 MNHNY, CDR2 SVGAGI (reference sequence). The CDR3 extends over 13 amino acids. The V and J ends lost 1 base and 1 base respectively, with 1 base between them. The CDR3 here is CASSYLNTGELFF. CDR3 nucleotides: TGTGCCAGCAGTTACTTGAACACCGGGGAGCTGTTTTTT.

The V gene is TRBV5-4, the J gene TRBJ2-2; D gene unclear. CDR1 and CDR2 (germline): SGHNT, YYREEE (reference sequence). The CDR3 is 16 residues long. V was cut by 0 bases and J by 4 bases, with 13 bases left in between. This CDR3 reads CASSLEGMSGTGELFF. CDR3 in DNA: TGTGCCAGCAGCTTGGAAGGAATGTCCGGCACCGGGGAGCTGTTTTTT.

The rearrangement joins TRBV5-4 to TRBJ2-2, with TRBD2 matching 8 bases. Per germline, CDR1 SGHNT and CDR2 YYREEE (reference sequence). This CDR3 region has 15 residues. The ends lost 1 base at V and 1 base at J; junction bases unmatched: 0. The CDR3 nucleotides are TGTGCCAGCAGCTTGAGCGGGAGGAACACCGGGGAGCTGTTTTTT. This translates into CASSLSGRNTGELFF. The full variable domain, in which reference TRBV5-4 and TRBJ2-2 provide the parts outside the CDR3, is ETGVTQSPTHLIKTRGQQVTLRCSSQSGHNTVSWYQQALGQGPQFIFQYYREEENGRGNFPPRFSGLQFPNYSSELNVNALELDDSALYLCASSLSGRNTGELFFGEGSRLTVL.

The chain joins TRBV4-2 to TRBJ1-2; 7 nucleotides line up with TRBD1. The germline CDR1 and CDR2 sequences are LGHNA and YNFKEQ. The CDR3 sequence is 16 residues long. V trimming: 5 bases; J trimming: 5 bases; junction bases outside the gene matches: 14. The CDR3 here is CASSLGGQPPEYGYTF. The CDR3 DNA follows: TGTGCCAGCAGCTTGGGGGGACAGCCACCTGAGTATGGCTACACCTTC.